This passage covers 8 T cell receptor beta chains from one sample sequenced in a study of blood T cell repertoires in COVID-19. TCRdb's copy holds only in-frame clones and misses some; the assay was immunoSEQ multiplex PCR. Here the sample spans roughly 100,000 clones, roughly 80% being singletons. Input material: peripheral blood. Receptors were obtained from a woman between 65 and 79 years old with acute or convalescent COVID-19.

This clone was seen only a few times. The chain has TRBV12-5 and TRBJ1-6, with no clear D. Germline values: CDR1 LGHNT, CDR2 FRNRAP. The CDR3 runs to 20 residues. Trimming pared 0 bases from V and 8 bases from J, leaving 26 bases between. In nucleotides, the CDR3 is TGTGCTAGTGGTTTGGTTTGGTCAAACCATTACAGACTACCGGATTCACCCCTCCACTTT. As protein: CASGLVWSNHYRLPDSPLHF.

Regarding this clone: Distinct nucleotide sequences in the sample also encode this CDR3. The CDR3: CATSRDSGGEQYF. The CDR3 coding sequence is TGTGCCACCAGCAGAGATTCGGGTGGCGAGCAGTACTTC. The chain uses TRBV15 and TRBJ2-7; D is ambiguous. Trimming pared 0 bases from V and 6 bases from J, leaving 9 bases between. Germline V gives CDR1 LNHNV, CDR2 YYDKDF (reference sequence). The CDR3 is 13 residues long. Drawing the rest from reference TRBV15 and TRBJ2-7, the complete variable domain is DAMVIQNPRYQVTQFGKPVTLSCSQTLNHNVMYWYQQKSSQAPKLLFHYYDKDFNNEADTPDNFQSRRPNTSFCFLDIRSPGLGDTAMYLCATSRDSGGEQYFGPGTRLTVT.

The chain carries TRBV29-1 and TRBJ2-7, with 7 bases aligning to TRBD2. Germline assignment: CDR1 SQVTM and CDR2 ANQGSEA. This CDR3 has 14 amino acids. The V gene end was trimmed by 7 bases and the J gene end by 3 bases; junction bases not matched to a gene: 12. The CDR3 region is CSGKSGESYYEQYF. CDR3 in DNA: TGCAGCGGGAAAAGCGGGGAATCATACTACGAGCAGTACTTC.

The genes are TRBV28 and TRBJ1-5; possible D gene TRBD1, 5 bases. Per the germline V gene, CDR1 is MDHEN and CDR2 is SYDVKM. Trimming took 3 bases from V and 2 from J, leaving 11 bases between them. CDR3 length: 15 residues. CDR3 nucleotide sequence: TGTGCCAGCAGTTTCGCCAGGGCGGGCAATCAGCCCCAGCATTTT. Amino acid sequence: CASSFARAGNQPQHF.

J is TRBJ1-4 and V is TRBV11-2; maybe TRBD1 (5 bases). There are 15 residues in the CDR3. The V and J ends lost 0 bases and 3 bases respectively, with 8 bases between them. The germline CDR1 and CDR2 sequences are SGHAT and FQNNGV. The CDR3 nucleotides read TGTGCCAGCAGCTTAGACAGGGCGGCTAATGAAAAACTGTTTTTT. As protein: CASSLDRAANEKLFF.

This rearrangement joins TRBV7-9 to TRBJ1-2, with TRBD1 matching over 12 bases. Losses at the gene ends were 5 bases for V and 8 bases for J; bases not matched to a gene: 6. The V gene's germline CDR1 is SEHNR and CDR2 FQNEAQ (reference sequence). This CDR3 region has 14 residues. CDR3 bases: TGTGCCAGCAGCGTGGGACAGGGGGCCGTAGGCTACACCTTC. Encoded protein: CASSVGQGAVGYTF.

The rearrangement uses TRBV19 and TRBJ1-1; 7 bases align to TRBD1. The germline gives CDR1 LNHDA, CDR2 SQIVND (reference sequence). J lost 7 bases, V lost 6 bases, and 5 bases had no gene match. The length of the CDR3 is 12 residues. The CDR3 bases are TGTGCCAGTAGACTTCAGGGGGTTGAAGCTTTCTTT. Its translation is CASRLQGVEAFF.

The chain joins TRBV7-6 to TRBJ2-2; 12 bases map to TRBD1. V lost 5 bases, J lost 4 bases, and 5 bases stayed unmatched. The CDR3 covers 16 residues. In germline, CDR1 is SGHVS, CDR2 FNYEAQ. The DNA of the CDR3 is TGTGCCAGCAGCCCAGGGACAGGGGGCGGCACCGGGGAGCTGTTTTTT. Translation gives CASSPGTGGGTGELFF.